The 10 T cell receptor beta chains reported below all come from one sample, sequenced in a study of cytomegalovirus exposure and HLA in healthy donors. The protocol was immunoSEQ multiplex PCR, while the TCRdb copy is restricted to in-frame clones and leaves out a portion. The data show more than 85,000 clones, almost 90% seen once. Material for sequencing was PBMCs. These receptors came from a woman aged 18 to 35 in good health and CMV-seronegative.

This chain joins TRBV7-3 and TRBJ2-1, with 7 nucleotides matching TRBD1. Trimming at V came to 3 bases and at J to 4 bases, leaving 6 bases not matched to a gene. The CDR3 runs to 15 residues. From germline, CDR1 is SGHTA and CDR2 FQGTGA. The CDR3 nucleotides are TGTGCCAGCAGCTTGACAGGGTCCCATTACAATGAGCAGTTCTTC. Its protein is CASSLTGSHYNEQFF.

CDR3 loop: CSVARAGDTEAFF. In nucleotides, the CDR3 is TGCAGCGTTGCAAGGGCAGGGGACACTGAAGCTTTCTTT. The genes are TRBV29-1 and TRBJ1-1; D possibly corresponds to TRBD1 (6 bases). Per the germline V gene, CDR1 is SQVTM and CDR2 is ANQGSEA. This CDR3 is 13 amino acids long. V lost 4 bases, J lost 3 bases, and 12 bases lay in between.

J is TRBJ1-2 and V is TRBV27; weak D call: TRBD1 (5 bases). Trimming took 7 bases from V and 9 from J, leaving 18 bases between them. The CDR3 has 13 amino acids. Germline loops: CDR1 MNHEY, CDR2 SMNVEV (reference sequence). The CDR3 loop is CASTSRGGLSYTF. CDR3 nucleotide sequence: TGTGCCAGCACCTCCCGGGGGGGTTTGAGCTACACCTTC.

This CDR3 reads CASSHTGVTQPQHF. CDR3 DNA: TGCGCCAGCAGCCATACAGGGGTAACTCAGCCCCAGCATTTT. The genes are TRBV4-1 and TRBJ1-5, with 7 bases that match TRBD1. The CDR3 is 14 residues long. Germline V gene sequence: CDR1 MGHRA, CDR2 YSYEKL. V gave up 3 bases and J gave up 6 bases; unmatched junction bases: 5.

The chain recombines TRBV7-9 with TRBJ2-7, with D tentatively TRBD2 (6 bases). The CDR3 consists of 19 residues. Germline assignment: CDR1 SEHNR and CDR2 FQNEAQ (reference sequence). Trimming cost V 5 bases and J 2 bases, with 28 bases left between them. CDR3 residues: CASSPLIGLSGLRPYEQYF. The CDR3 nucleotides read TGTGCCAGCAGCCCCCTAATAGGACTCAGCGGGTTGAGACCCTACGAGCAGTACTTC.

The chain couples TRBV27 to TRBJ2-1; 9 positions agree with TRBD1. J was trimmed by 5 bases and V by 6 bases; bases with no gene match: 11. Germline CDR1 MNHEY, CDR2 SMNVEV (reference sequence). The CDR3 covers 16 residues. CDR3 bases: TGTGCCAGCAGACCTCACAGGGGGCCGACCAACAATGAGCAGTTCTTC. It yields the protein CASRPHRGPTNNEQFF.

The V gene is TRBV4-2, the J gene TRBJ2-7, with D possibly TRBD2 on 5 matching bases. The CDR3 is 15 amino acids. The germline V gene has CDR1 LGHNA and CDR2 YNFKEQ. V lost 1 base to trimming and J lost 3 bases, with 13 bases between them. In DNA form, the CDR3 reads TGTGCCAGCAGCCAAGGGACTGACGGATTCTACGAGCAGTACTTC. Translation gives CASSQGTDGFYEQYF.

CDR3 bases: TGTGCCAGCAGCTTCAGGGGGCCTGGAAACACCATATATTTT. Amino acid sequence: CASSFRGPGNTIYF. The genes are TRBV7-8 and TRBJ1-3; TRBD1 agrees at 8 bases. The CDR3 contains 14 residues. The ends lost 3 bases at V and 2 bases at J; junction bases unmatched: 0. Looked up from germline, CDR1 is SGHVS and CDR2 is FQNEAQ.

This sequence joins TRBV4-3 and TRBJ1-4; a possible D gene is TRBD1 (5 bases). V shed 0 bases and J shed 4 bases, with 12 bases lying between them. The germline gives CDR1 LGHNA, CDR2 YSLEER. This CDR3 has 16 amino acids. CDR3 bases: TGCGCCAGCAGCCAAGAACGGATGGGGGGTAATGAAAAACTGTTTTTT. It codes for CASSQERMGGNEKLFF.

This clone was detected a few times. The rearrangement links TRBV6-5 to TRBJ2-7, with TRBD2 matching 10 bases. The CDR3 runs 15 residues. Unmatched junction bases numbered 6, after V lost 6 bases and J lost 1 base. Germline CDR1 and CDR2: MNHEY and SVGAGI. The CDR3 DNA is TGTGCCAGCAGGCTAGCGGGAGTTGGATCCTACGAGCAGTACTTC. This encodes CASRLAGVGSYEQYF.